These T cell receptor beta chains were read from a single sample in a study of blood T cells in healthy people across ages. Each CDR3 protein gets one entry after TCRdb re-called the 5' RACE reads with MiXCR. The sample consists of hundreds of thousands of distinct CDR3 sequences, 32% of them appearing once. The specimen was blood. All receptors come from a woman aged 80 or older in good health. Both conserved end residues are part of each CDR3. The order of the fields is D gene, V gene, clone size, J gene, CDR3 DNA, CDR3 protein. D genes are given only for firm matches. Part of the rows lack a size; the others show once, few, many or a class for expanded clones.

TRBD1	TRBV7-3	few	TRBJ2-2	TGTGCCAGCAGCTCAGGACAGGCGAACACCGGGGAGCTGTTTTTT	CASSSGQANTGELFF
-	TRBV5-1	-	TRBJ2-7	TGCGCCAGCAGCTTACGAACGGGAGCCCTGAATGAGCAGTACTTC	CASSLRTGALNEQYF
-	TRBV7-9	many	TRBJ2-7	TGTGCCAGCAGCTTAGACGGAGTCACCTACGAGCAGTACTTC	CASSLDGVTYEQYF
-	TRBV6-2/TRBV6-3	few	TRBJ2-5	TGTGCCACCCGGGACACAGCGGGAGAGACCCAGTACTTC	CATRDTAGETQYF
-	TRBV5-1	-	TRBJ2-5	TGCGCCAGCAGCCCTGGGCAAGCCTACAATGAGCAGTACTTC	CASSPGQAYNEQYF
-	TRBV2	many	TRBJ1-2	TGTGCCAGCTCAGGGAGGGCAGCGATAAACTATGGCTACACCTTC	CASSGRAAINYGYTF
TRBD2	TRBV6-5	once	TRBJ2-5	TGTGCCAGCAGTTACTCCGGACTAGATGGGGCTGGGCAGTACTTC	CASSYSGLDGAGQYF
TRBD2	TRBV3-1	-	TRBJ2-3	TGTGCCAGCAGCCGACTGGCACTAGCGGGGGATTCAGATACGCAGTATTTT	CASSRLALAGDSDTQYF
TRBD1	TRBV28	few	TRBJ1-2	TGTGCCAGCACCCGAGGCAGGGGGCGTCAGTTTGGCTACACCTTC	CASTRGRGRQFGYTF
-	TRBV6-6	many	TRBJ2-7	TGTGCCGCCATCGGGGCTACTATTTACGAGCAGTACTTC	CAAIGATIYEQYF
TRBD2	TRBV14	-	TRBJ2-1	TGTGCCAGCAGCCACGGTAGCGGGAGCTCCTACAATGAGCAGTTCTTC	CASSHGSGSSYNEQFF
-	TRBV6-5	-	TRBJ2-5	TGTGCCAGCAGTTCTCCAGTAGGGTGCGAGACCCAGTACTTC	CASSSPVGCETQYF
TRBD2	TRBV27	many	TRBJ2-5	TGTGCCAGCAGTGCCACTCTAGCGGGGGGGCCGCGGGAGACCCAGTACTTC	CASSATLAGGPRETQYF
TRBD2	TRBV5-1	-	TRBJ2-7	TGCGCCAGCAGCTTGGGGATCGGGGGGATGTCCTACGAGCAGTACTTC	CASSLGIGGMSYEQYF
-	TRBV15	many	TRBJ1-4	TGTGCCACCAGCAGAGAGAAACTCGGGGGAGGGTTTCGGGAAAAACTGTTTTTT	CATSREKLGGGFREKLFF
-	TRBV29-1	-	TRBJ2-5	TGCAGCGTGGGCGGGAACCAAGAGACCCAGTACTTC	CSVGGNQETQYF